This paragraph reports one TCR beta chain. Its cognate antigen is unknown. These data come from a study of lymphopenia after photon versus proton radiotherapy. Study conclusions and caveats: After the lymphocyte nadir, photon-treated repertoires showed oligoclonal expansion, especially of CD8+ Temra cells. Better survival with proton therapy was suggested as possible, not demonstrated. A bigger post-nadir fall in TCR diversity correlated inversely with survival time in deceased patients. Photon-treated patients lost naive T cells and TCR diversity; proton-treated stayed stable.

CDR3 length equals 13 residues. Germline CDR1 and CDR2: MDHEN and SYDVKM. J was trimmed by 4 bases and V by 7 bases; bases with no gene match: 7. This table comes from immunoSEQ multiplex PCR, and its TCRdb copy is limited to in-frame clones, with some not included. The table has tens of thousands of clones, roughly 90% seen once. The chain combines TRBV28 with TRBJ2-7, with 7 bases aligning to TRBD1. This sequence originates from a woman in her seventies with pancreatic cancer. The material sequenced was peripheral blood, taken from a patient treated with photon-based radiotherapy. The CDR3 region has the DNA TGTGCCAGCAATACGGGACAGCAGTACGAGCAGTACTTC. The encoded protein is CASNTGQQYEQYF.